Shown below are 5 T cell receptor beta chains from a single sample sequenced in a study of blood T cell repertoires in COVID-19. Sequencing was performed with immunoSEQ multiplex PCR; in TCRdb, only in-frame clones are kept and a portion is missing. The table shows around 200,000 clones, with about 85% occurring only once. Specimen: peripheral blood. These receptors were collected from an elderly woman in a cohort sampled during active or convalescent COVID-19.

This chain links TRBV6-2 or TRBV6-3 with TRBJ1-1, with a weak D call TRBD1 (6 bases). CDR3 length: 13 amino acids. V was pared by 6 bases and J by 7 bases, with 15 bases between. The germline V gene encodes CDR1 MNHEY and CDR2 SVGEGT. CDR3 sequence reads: CASSHRDRSEAFF. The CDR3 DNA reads TGTGCCAGCAGCCACAGGGATCGGAGTGAAGCTTTCTTT.

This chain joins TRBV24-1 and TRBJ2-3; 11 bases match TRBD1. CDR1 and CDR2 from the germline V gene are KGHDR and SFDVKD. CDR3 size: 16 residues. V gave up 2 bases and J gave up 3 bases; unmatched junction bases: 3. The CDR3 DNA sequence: TGTGCCACCAGTGATTGGGGGACAGGGGGTACAGATACGCAGTATTTT. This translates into CATSDWGTGGTDTQYF.

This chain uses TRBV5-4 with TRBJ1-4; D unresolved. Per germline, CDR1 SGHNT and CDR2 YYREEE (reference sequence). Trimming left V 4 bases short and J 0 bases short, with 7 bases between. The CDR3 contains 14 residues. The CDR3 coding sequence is TGTGCCAGCAGCCCTAGTGCAACTAATGAAAAACTGTTTTTT. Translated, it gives CASSPSATNEKLFF.

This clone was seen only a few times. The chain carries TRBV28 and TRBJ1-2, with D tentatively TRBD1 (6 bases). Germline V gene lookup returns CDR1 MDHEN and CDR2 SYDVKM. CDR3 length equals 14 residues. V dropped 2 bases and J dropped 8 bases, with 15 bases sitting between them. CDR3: CASSLIQGVEGYTF. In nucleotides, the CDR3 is TGTGCCAGCAGTTTAATACAGGGAGTTGAGGGCTACACCTTC.

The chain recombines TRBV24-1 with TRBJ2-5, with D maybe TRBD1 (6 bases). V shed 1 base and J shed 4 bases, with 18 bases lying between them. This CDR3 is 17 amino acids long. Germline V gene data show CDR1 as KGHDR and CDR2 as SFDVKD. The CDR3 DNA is TGTGCCACCAGTGATTTACCATGGGGGCGCCGGTCAGAGACCCAGTACTTC. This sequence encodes CATSDLPWGRRSETQYF.